This T cell receptor (beta chain) was sequenced in a study of cytomegalovirus exposure and HLA in healthy donors. The PCR used 60 Vbeta and 13 Jbeta primers. Repertoires were generated with immunoSEQ multiplex PCR, while TCRdb's copy carries only in-frame clones and drops some. The sample has 130,000 or so clones, more than 60% seen once. CDR1 is LNHDA, CDR2 SQIVND, per germline (reference sequence). The CDR3 runs to 15 residues. The ends lost 6 bases at V and 6 bases at J; junction bases unmatched: 7. V and J are TRBV19 and TRBJ2-1; TRBD2 aligns across 11 bases. This TCR was recovered from a middle-aged woman in good health and CMV-seropositive. The source material was PBMCs. The CDR3 region has the DNA TGTGCCAGTAGCCAAAGGACTAGCGGGCTCAATGAGCAGTTCTTC. As protein: CASSQRTSGLNEQFF. The full variable domain, its missing parts supplied by reference TRBV19 and TRBJ2-1, is DGGITQSPKYLFRKEGQNVTLSCEQNLNHDAMYWYRQDPGQGLRLIYYSQIVNDFQKGDIAEGYSVSREKKESFPLTVTSAQKNPTAFYLCASSQRTSGLNEQFFGPGTRLTVL.